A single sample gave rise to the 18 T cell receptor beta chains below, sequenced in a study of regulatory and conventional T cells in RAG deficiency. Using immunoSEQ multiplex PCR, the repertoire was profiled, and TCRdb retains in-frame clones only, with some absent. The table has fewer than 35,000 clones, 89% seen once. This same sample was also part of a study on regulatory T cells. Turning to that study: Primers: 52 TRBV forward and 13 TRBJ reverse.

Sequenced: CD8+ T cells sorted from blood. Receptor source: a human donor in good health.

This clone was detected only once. CDR3 sequence (DNA): TGTGCCAGCAGCCAAGATACAGGGTTTTTTGGAAAACTGTTTTTT. It is translated as CASSQDTGFFGKLFF. The gene calls are TRBV14 and TRBJ1-4; D possibly corresponds to TRBD1 (6 bases). V shed 0 bases and J shed 10 bases, with 15 bases lying between them. The CDR3 is made up of 15 amino acids. In germline, CDR1 is SGHDN, CDR2 FVKESK.

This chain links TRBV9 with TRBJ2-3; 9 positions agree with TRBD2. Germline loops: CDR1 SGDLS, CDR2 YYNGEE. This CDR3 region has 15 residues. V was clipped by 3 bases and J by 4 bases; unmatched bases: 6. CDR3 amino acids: CASSDSGRGADTQYF. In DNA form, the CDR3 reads TGTGCCAGCAGCGATAGCGGGAGAGGCGCAGATACGCAGTATTTT.

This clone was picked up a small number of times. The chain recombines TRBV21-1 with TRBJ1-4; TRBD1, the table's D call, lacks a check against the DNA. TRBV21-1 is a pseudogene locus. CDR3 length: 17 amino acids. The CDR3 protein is CASFRQGQRATNEKLFF. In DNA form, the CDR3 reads TGTGCCAGCTTTAGACAGGGCCAACGGGCAACTAATGAAAAACTGTTTTTT.

The DNA for the CDR3 is TGTGCCAGCAGTCCCTCGGGGGGACCTAATTCACCCCTCCACTTT. Translating gives CASSPSGGPNSPLHF. V gene TRBV25-1 combines with J gene TRBJ1-6, with D possibly being TRBD1 (5 bases). There are 15 residues in the CDR3. Per the germline V gene, CDR1 is MGHDK and CDR2 is SYGVNS. Trimming stripped 5 bases from V and 6 bases from J, with 14 bases between.

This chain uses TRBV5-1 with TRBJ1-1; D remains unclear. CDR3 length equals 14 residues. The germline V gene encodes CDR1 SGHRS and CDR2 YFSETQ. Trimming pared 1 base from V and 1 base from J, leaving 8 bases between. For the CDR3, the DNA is TGCGCCAGCAGCTTGTCTTCGGCGAACACTGAAGCTTTCTTT. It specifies CASSLSSANTEAFF.

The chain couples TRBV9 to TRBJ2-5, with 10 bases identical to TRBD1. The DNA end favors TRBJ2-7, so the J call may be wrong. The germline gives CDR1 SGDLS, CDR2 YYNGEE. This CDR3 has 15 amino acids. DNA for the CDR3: TGTGCCAGCAGCGTAGGGACAGGGGGCTCCTACGAGCAGTACTTC. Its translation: CASSVGTGGSYEQYF.

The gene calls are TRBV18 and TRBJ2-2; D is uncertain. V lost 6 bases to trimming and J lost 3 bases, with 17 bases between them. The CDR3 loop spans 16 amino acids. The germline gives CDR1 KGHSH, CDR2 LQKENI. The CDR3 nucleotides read TGTGCCAGCTCCACCCTCCCTCAGAAACACACCGGGGAGCTGTTTTTT. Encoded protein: CASSTLPQKHTGELFF.

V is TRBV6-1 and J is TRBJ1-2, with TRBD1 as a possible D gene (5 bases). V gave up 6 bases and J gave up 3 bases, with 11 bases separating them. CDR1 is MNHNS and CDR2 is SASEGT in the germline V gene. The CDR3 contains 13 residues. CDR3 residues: CASRRGGDYGYTF. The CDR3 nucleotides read TGTGCCAGCAGGCGCGGGGGAGACTATGGCTACACCTTC.

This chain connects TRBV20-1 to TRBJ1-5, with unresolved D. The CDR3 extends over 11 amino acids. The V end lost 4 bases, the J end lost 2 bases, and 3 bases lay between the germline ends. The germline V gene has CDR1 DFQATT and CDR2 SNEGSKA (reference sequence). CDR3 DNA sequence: TGCAGTGCTACCCGCAATCAGCCCCAGCATTTT. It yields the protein CSATRNQPQHF.

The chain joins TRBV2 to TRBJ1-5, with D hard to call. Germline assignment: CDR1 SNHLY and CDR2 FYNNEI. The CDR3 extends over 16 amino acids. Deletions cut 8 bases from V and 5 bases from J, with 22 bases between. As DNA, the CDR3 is TGTGCCAGCCGTCCCCCGGGCCCCCGGTTGGATCAGCCCCAGCATTTT. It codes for CASRPPGPRLDQPQHF.

CDR3 coding DNA: TGTGCCAGCAGCTTAGGGTTCGAGGGGACCACTGAAGCTTTCTTT. Its protein product is CASSLGFEGTTEAFF. The rearrangement uses TRBV7-9 and TRBJ1-1; D perhaps matches TRBD1 (5 bases). Germline lookup yields CDR1 SEHNR and CDR2 FQNEAQ (reference sequence). V lost 1 base, J lost 4 bases, and 13 bases lay in between. The CDR3 loop spans 15 amino acids.

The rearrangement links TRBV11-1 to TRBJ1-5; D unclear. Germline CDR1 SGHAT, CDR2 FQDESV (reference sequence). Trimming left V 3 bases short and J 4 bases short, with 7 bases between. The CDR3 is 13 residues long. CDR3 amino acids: CASSFGLNQPQHF. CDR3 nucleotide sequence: TGTGCCAGCAGCTTCGGACTTAATCAGCCCCAGCATTTT.

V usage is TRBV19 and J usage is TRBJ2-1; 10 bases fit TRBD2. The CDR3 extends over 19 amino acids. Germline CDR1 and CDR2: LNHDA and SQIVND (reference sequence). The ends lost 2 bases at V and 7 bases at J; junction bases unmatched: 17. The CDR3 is CASSILLAGLGSGTNEQFF. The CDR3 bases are TGTGCCAGTAGTATACTACTAGCGGGATTGGGTTCGGGTACAAATGAGCAGTTCTTC.

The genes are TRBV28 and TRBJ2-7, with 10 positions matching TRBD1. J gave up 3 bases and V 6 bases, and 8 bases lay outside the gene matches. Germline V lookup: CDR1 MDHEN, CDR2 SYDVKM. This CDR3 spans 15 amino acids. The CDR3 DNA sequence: TGTGCCAGCAGACAAGCCGGGACAGGGGACTACGAGCAGTACTTC. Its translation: CASRQAGTGDYEQYF.

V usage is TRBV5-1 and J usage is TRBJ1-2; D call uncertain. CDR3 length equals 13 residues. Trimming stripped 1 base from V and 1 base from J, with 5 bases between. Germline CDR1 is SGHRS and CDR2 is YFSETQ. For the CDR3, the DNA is TGCGCCAGCAGCTTGCAGCTTAACTATGGCTACACCTTC. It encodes CASSLQLNYGYTF.

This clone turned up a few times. CDR3 residues: CASSLDRRSGNQPQHF. The CDR3, as DNA: TGTGCCAGCAGCTTAGATAGGAGGTCGGGCAATCAGCCCCAGCATTTT. The chain is built from TRBV11-2 and TRBJ1-5; D unclear. V was cut by 0 bases and J by 2 bases, with 11 bases left in between. The CDR3 extends over 16 amino acids. Germline CDR1 SGHAT, CDR2 FQNNGV.

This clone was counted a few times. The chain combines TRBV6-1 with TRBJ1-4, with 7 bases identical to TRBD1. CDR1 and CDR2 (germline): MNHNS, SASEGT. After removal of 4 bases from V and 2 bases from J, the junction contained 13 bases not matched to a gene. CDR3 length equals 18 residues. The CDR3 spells CASSGGQSWSFTNEKLFF. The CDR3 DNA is TGTGCCAGCAGTGGGGGACAGTCGTGGAGTTTTACTAATGAAAAACTGTTTTTT.

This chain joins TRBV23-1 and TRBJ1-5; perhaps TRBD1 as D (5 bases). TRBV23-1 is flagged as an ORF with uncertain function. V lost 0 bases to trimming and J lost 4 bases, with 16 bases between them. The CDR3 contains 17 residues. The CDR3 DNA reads TGCGCCAGCAGTCAATCGAAGGGGAGACGAAGGAATCAGCCCCAGCATTTT. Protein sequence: CASSQSKGRRRNQPQHF.